Listed here are 20 T cell receptor beta chains from one sample, sequenced in a study of T-cell memory formation after mild COVID-19. TCRdb reprocessed the 5' RACE reads via MiXCR and lists one record per CDR3 protein. The table lists 190,000 or so distinct CDR3 sequences, over 20% of them singletons. Sequencing was performed on PBMCs or a T cell subset sorted from them (not recorded which). These receptors came from an adult woman who had mild COVID-19 (a few samples of this study predate the infection). Cell type and time point are not known.

This clonotype was observed a handful of times. V and J are TRBV7-9 and TRBJ2-1; maybe TRBD2 (6 bases). V lost 4 bases and J 4 bases, leaving 11 bases between the germline ends. The CDR3 length is 14 residues. Germline CDR1 SEHNR, CDR2 FQNEAQ (reference sequence). CDR3 in DNA: TGTGCCAGCAGCTACCGGGACTGGTACAATGAGCAGTTCTTC. The encoded protein is CASSYRDWYNEQFF.

The rearrangement uses TRBV6-5 and TRBJ2-2; tentatively, D is TRBD1 (5 bases). Germline CDR1 is MNHEY and CDR2 is SVGAGI. The CDR3 is 15 residues long. V lost 4 bases and J 4 bases, leaving 13 bases between the germline ends. Here the CDR3 reads CASSFVQGRTGELFF. The CDR3 nucleotides are TGTGCCAGCAGTTTTGTGCAGGGTCGCACCGGGGAGCTGTTTTTT.

This clonotype was detected only a few times. The chain uses TRBV4-1 and TRBJ1-2; weak D call: TRBD1 (6 bases). Germline V gives CDR1 MGHRA, CDR2 YSYEKL. There are 13 residues in the CDR3. Trimming cost V 2 bases and J 7 bases, with 11 bases left between them. CDR3 region: CASSQHPGVGYTF. The CDR3, as DNA: TGCGCCAGCAGCCAACACCCAGGGGTTGGCTACACCTTC.

A few counts support this clonotype. V usage is TRBV6-2 or TRBV6-3 and J usage is TRBJ2-7, with unresolved D. This CDR3 has 14 residues. V was pared by 0 bases and J by 6 bases, with 12 bases between. Germline CDR1 reads MNHEY; CDR2 reads SVGEGT. CDR3 in amino acids: CASSYSIGGTEQYF. The CDR3 bases are TGTGCCAGCAGTTACTCGATCGGCGGAACCGAGCAGTACTTC.

V is TRBV7-2 and J is TRBJ2-7, with TRBD2 identical over 9 bases. Looked up from germline, CDR1 is SGHTA and CDR2 is FQGNSA. CDR3 size: 17 residues. V shed 4 bases and J 7 bases; nucleotides not matched to a gene: 17. The CDR3 loop reads CASSSTGMASGVVEQYF. In nucleotides, the CDR3 is TGTGCCAGCAGCTCGACCGGGATGGCTAGCGGGGTGGTGGAGCAGTACTTC.

This clonotype was detected a few times. The V call is TRBV29-1, the J call TRBJ1-2, with D possibly being TRBD1 (5 bases). The CDR3 covers 16 residues. From germline, CDR1 is SQVTM and CDR2 ANQGSEA. The ends were cut back, 1 base at V and 1 base at J, with 16 bases in the middle. The DNA for the CDR3 is TGCAGCGTTGAAGCCGGTGGGGGACCCTTTAACTATGGCTACACCTTC. This translates into CSVEAGGGPFNYGYTF.

The chain employs TRBV20-1 and TRBJ2-3; D unresolved. The ends were cut back, 5 bases at V and 2 bases at J, with 20 bases in the middle. The length of the CDR3 is 16 residues. Per the germline V gene, CDR1 is DFQATT and CDR2 is SNEGSKA (reference sequence). The DNA for the CDR3 is TGCAGTGCTCCCAGAAGGGTGGGCGAGGCCACAGATACGCAGTATTTT. Translating it yields CSAPRRVGEATDTQYF.

The chain recombines TRBV7-9 with TRBJ2-1; weak D call: TRBD1 (5 bases). Trimming took 5 bases from V and 1 from J, leaving 12 bases between them. Germline CDR1 reads SEHNR; CDR2 reads FQNEAQ (reference sequence). This CDR3 has 15 residues. The CDR3 protein is CASSPQGRSYNEQFF. The CDR3 coding sequence is TGTGCCAGCAGCCCGCAGGGTAGGTCCTACAATGAGCAGTTCTTC.

This clonotype appeared a few times. This chain connects TRBV12-3 or TRBV12-4 to TRBJ2-2; D is unclear. With 5 bases removed from V and 3 bases from J, the gap between germline ends came to 13 bases. CDR3 size: 15 residues. DNA of the CDR3: TGTGCCAGCAGTCTCGCCCTTTTGGACACCGGGGAGCTGTTTTTT. Translated: CASSLALLDTGELFF.

The chain couples TRBV19 to TRBJ1-1; 8 bases align to TRBD1. CDR1 and CDR2 from the germline V gene are LNHDA and SQIVND (reference sequence). The CDR3 runs to 13 residues. With V trimmed by 8 bases and J by 4 bases, 6 bases remained unmatched. The CDR3 loop reads CASDDRGSTEAFF. The CDR3 coding sequence is TGTGCCAGTGATGACAGGGGTAGCACTGAAGCTTTCTTT. Drawing the rest from reference TRBV19 and TRBJ1-1, the complete variable domain is DGGITQSPKYLFRKEGQNVTLSCEQNLNHDAMYWYRQDPGQGLRLIYYSQIVNDFQKGDIAEGYSVSREKKESFPLTVTSAQKNPTAFYLCASDDRGSTEAFFGQGTRLTVV.

This clonotype was observed a handful of times. The rearrangement uses TRBV6-2 or TRBV6-3 and TRBJ2-7, with D perhaps matching TRBD1 or TRBD2 (6 bases each). The V gene's germline CDR1 is MNHEY and CDR2 SVGEGT. The CDR3 runs 12 residues. Trimming removed 7 bases at V and 4 bases at J, with 11 bases between. CDR3 sequence: CASIGGEYEQYF. The CDR3 DNA reads as TGTGCCAGCATCGGGGGCGAATACGAGCAGTACTTC.

In its sample, this clonotype was seen a few times. This chain joins TRBV29-1 and TRBJ2-1; D is possibly TRBD2 (5 bases). Germline V gives CDR1 SQVTM, CDR2 ANQGSEA. This CDR3 spans 11 amino acids. Trimming shortened V by 5 bases and J by 8 bases, and 10 bases separated the two germline ends. DNA of the CDR3: TGCAGCGTTCCACTAGGGTATGAGCAGTTCTTC. Residues: CSVPLGYEQFF.

The chain uses TRBV11-2 and TRBJ2-3; the D is unclear. The V gene's germline CDR1 is SGHAT and CDR2 FQNNGV. The CDR3 spans 12 residues. The germline V and J ends were trimmed by 5 bases and 8 bases, with 11 bases remaining between them. CDR3 in amino acids: CASSTGPGTQYF. Written as DNA, the CDR3 is TGTGCCAGCAGCACGGGTCCGGGTACGCAGTATTTT.

V and J are TRBV20-1 and TRBJ1-2; D uncertain. Germline CDR1 and CDR2: DFQATT and SNEGSKA (reference sequence). CDR3 size: 12 residues. With 0 bases removed from V and 8 bases from J, the gap between germline ends came to 10 bases. The CDR3 DNA reads as TGCAGTGCTAGAGATGGAGGCAGAGGCTACACCTTC. It yields the protein CSARDGGRGYTF.

The chain recombines TRBV19 with TRBJ1-2; 7 bases map to TRBD1. Germline V gives CDR1 LNHDA, CDR2 SQIVND (reference sequence). The junction had 11 bases not matched to a gene; V was cut back by 4 bases and J by 3 bases. This CDR3 has 16 amino acids. The CDR3 nucleotides read TGTGCCAGTAGTACAGATGCCGGGACAGCATACTATGGCTACACCTTC. Its translation: CASSTDAGTAYYGYTF.

This clonotype came up a few times. The V call is TRBV4-1, the J call TRBJ1-5, with D perhaps matching TRBD1 (5 bases). Trimming left V 2 bases short and J 6 bases short, with 11 bases between. This CDR3 contains 14 residues. CDR1 and CDR2 (germline): MGHRA, YSYEKL. The CDR3 is CASSQTLGGQPQHF. For the CDR3, the DNA is TGCGCCAGCAGCCAAACTCTCGGGGGTCAGCCCCAGCATTTT.

The CDR3 spells CATGDSNQPQHF. CDR3 nucleotide sequence: TGTGCCACGGGGGATAGCAATCAGCCCCAGCATTTT. This chain links TRBV7-8 with TRBJ1-5; D perhaps matches TRBD1 (5 bases). The V and J ends lost 10 bases and 0 bases respectively, with 7 bases between them. CDR1 and CDR2 (germline): SGHVS, FQNEAQ. This CDR3 is 12 amino acids long.

This sequence joins TRBV6-5 and TRBJ2-5; TRBD2 matches at 8 bases. V dropped 2 bases and J dropped 0; count of bases not matched to a gene: 2. Germline lookup yields CDR1 MNHEY and CDR2 SVGAGI. The CDR3 is 15 residues long. The CDR3 here is CASSYGLADQETQYF. CDR3 nucleotides: TGTGCCAGCAGTTACGGACTAGCCGACCAAGAGACCCAGTACTTC.

The chain has TRBV5-5 and TRBJ2-7; TRBD2 matches at 8 bases. V dropped 3 bases and J dropped 0; count of bases not matched to a gene: 23. This CDR3 has 21 residues. From germline, CDR1 is SGHKS and CDR2 YYEKEE (reference sequence). The CDR3 spells CASSSPGGVVLATPFSYEQYF. CDR3 DNA: TGTGCCAGCAGCTCCCCCGGGGGGGTGGTGTTAGCAACCCCCTTCTCCTACGAGCAGTACTTC.

V is TRBV29-1 and J is TRBJ2-7, with D maybe TRBD2 (6 bases). From germline, CDR1 is SQVTM and CDR2 ANQGSEA. Trimming removed 7 bases from V and 5 bases from J, with 12 bases in between. This CDR3 region has 11 residues. CDR3 coding DNA: TGCAGCGCCCGGGCGGGGAACGAGCAGTACTTC. This gives the protein CSARAGNEQYF.